This TCR beta chain was documented in a study of T-cell reconstitution after alpha-beta-depleted transplantation in children. CDR1 PRHDT and CDR2 FYEKMQ come from the germline V gene (reference sequence). The CDR3 is 16 residues long. J lost 0 bases, V lost 4 bases, and 8 bases had no gene match. Unique molecular identifiers tagged the TCRbeta library. TCRdb reprocessed the PCR reads via MiXCR and lists one record per CDR3 protein. The sample records about 980,000 distinct CDR3 sequences, less than 30% being singletons. This chain joins TRBV13 and TRBJ1-1, with 7 bases fitting TRBD1. Sequencing used PBMCs, mostly from graft donor cells, obtained 360 days after TCRalphabeta/CD19-depleted stem cell transplant. The sequence derives from a boy younger than two who had a stem cell transplant for SCID, so the T cells may come from the graft donor. The CDR3: CASSSTHRGLNTEAFF. The CDR3 nucleotides are TGTGCCAGCAGCTCTACACACAGGGGATTGAACACTGAAGCTTTCTTT.